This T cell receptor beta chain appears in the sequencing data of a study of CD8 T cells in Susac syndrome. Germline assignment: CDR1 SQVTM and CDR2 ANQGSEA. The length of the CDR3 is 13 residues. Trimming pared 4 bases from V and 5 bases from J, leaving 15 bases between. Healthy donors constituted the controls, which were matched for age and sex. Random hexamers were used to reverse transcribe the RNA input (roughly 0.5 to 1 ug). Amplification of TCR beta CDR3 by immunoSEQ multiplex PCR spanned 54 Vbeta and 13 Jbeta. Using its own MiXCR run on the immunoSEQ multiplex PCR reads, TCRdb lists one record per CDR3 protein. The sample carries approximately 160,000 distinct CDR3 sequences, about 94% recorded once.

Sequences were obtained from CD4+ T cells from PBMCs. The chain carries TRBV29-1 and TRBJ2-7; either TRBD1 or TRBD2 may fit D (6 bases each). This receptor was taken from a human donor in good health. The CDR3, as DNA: TGCAGCGTTGTGAGGCAGGGGAGGAACGAGCAGTACTTC. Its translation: CSVVRQGRNEQYF.